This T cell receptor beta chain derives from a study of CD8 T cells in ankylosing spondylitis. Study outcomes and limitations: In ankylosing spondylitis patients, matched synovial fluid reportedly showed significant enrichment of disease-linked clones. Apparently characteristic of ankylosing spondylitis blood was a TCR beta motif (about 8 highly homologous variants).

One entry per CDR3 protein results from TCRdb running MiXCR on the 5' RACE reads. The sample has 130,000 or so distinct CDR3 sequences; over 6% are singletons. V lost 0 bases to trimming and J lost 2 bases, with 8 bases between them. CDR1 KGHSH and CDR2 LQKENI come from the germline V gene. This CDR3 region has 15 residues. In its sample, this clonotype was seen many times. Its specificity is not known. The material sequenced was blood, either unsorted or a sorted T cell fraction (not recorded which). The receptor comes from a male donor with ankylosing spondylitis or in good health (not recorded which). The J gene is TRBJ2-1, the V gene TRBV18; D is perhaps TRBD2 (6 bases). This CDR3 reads CASSPPGGTYNEQFF. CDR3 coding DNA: TGTGCCAGCTCACCACCCGGGGGAACCTACAATGAGCAGTTCTTC.